This T cell receptor (beta chain) was identified in a study of cytomegalovirus exposure and HLA in healthy donors. About the study: It was reported in a later analysis that the approximately 120 validation repertoires used the same platform as the approximately 670 first-cohort repertoires. Broader study findings: Cytomegalovirus-associated TCR beta chains were listed, numbering around 150. Most observed TCR sequences were rare, whereas some public TCRs were detected in many donors.

This table comes from immunoSEQ multiplex PCR, and its TCRdb copy is limited to in-frame clones, with some not included. This sample has 150,000 to 200,000 clones, with about 85% found just once. This clone was observed a single time. Its specificity is not known. Separation from the approximately 710-subject first cohort characterized the roughly 120-subject validation cohort, to which the donors belonged. The CDR3 runs 17 residues. Germline trimming cut 3 bases from V and 4 bases from J; bases unmatched to any gene: 9. Germline CDR1 reads MDHEN; CDR2 reads SYDVKM. Sequenced input: PBMCs. This receptor was taken from a man younger than 35 in good health and CMV-seropositive. V gene TRBV28 combines with J gene TRBJ2-1, with TRBD1 matching over 10 bases. CDR3 protein: CASSFSGQGSSYNEQFF. CDR3 DNA sequence: TGTGCCAGCAGTTTTTCGGGACAGGGGAGCTCTTACAATGAGCAGTTCTTC.